This T cell receptor (beta chain) was sequenced for a study of cytotoxic CD8 clonotypes in ibrutinib-treated CLL. Study context: Overall, 25 or so responses were partial and 2 complete; following median approximately 65 months, around 15 patients stayed remitted and around twelve progressed. On average, more than 80,000 productive rearrangements and just over 250,000 productive templates per sample.

Clones were sequenced by immunoSEQ multiplex PCR, and TCRdb holds only the in-frame ones, with some missing. The data hold around 310,000 clones, with roughly 80% observed a single time. The receptor comes from a human donor with chronic lymphocytic leukemia. This material consisted of PBMCs, taken before ibrutinib treatment.

The CDR3 is CASTLGGGDNYGYTF. CDR3 nucleotide sequence: TGTGCCAGCACCCTGGGAGGTGGGGATAACTATGGCTACACCTTC. The chain employs TRBV7-2 and TRBJ1-2; no firm D call. This CDR3 is built from 15 residues. Trimming left V 7 bases short and J 1 base short, with 16 bases between. CDR1 is SGHTA, CDR2 FQGNSA, per germline.